The rows below give T cell receptor beta chains drawn from one sample of a study of T-cell memory formation after mild COVID-19. From the 5' RACE reads, TCRdb called clonotypes with MiXCR, one entry per CDR3 protein. The table has fewer than 150,000 distinct CDR3 sequences, around 14% seen once. Sequences were obtained from PBMCs or a T cell subset sorted from them (not recorded which). These receptor sequences come from an adult woman who had mild COVID-19 (a few samples of this study predate the infection). Cell type and time point are not known. Both conserved end residues are trimmed from each CDR3. Some rows mark clone size as missing; the rest say once, few, many or name a class of expanded clone.

V: TRBV12-5
J: TRBJ1-2
size: -
CDR3: ASGFDCDRESLSCYT

V: TRBV15
J: TRBJ2-2
size: few
CDR3: ATSRDTGGPGELF

V: TRBV7-3
J: TRBJ2-1
size: -
CDR3: ASSLRDTSYNEQF

V: TRBV5-1
J: TRBJ2-1
size: few
CDR3: ASTEGDTSYNEQF

V: TRBV30
J: TRBJ2-7
size: -
CDR3: AWTDRGHYEQY

V: TRBV11-2
J: TRBJ2-3
size: few
CDR3: ASSLEFAGGTDTQY

V: TRBV6-1
J: TRBJ1-1
size: -
CDR3: ASSEAGTEEAF

V: TRBV5-1
J: TRBJ2-7
size: few
CDR3: ASSLASGYDEQY

V: TRBV4-3
J: TRBJ2-7
size: -
CDR3: ASSVGVAPDSSYEQY

V: TRBV5-6
J: TRBJ1-2
size: few
CDR3: ASSLGTGYT

V: TRBV29-1
J: TRBJ2-1
size: few
CDR3: SPRRDNEQF

V: TRBV5-4
J: TRBJ1-2
size: few
CDR3: ASSHPTGDYGYT

V: TRBV6-5
J: TRBJ2-3
size: -
CDR3: ASRPGPDTQY

V: TRBV15
J: TRBJ2-5
size: -
CDR3: ATSRGLETQY

V: TRBV27
J: TRBJ1-1
size: -
CDR3: ASSPRGMNTEAF

V: TRBV7-9
J: TRBJ2-1
size: few
CDR3: ASTALAGVLTYEQF

V: TRBV5-5
J: TRBJ2-7
size: -
CDR3: ASSLKWSPDEQY

V: TRBV29-1
J: TRBJ2-3
size: few
CDR3: SVGTDTQY

V: TRBV6-1
J: TRBJ1-1
size: few
CDR3: ASQTGTLGGTEAF